Following are 3 T cell receptor beta chains from one sample sequenced in a study of cytomegalovirus exposure and HLA in healthy donors. PCR employed 60 Vbeta and 13 Jbeta primers. TCRdb's table, derived via immunoSEQ multiplex PCR, lists solely in-frame clones and lacks some. The sample contains fewer than 150,000 clones, around 82% of which appear only once. Sequencing was performed on PBMCs. These TCRs come from a middle-aged woman in good health and CMV-seropositive.

Notes on this clone: At one end the junction does not follow the germline gene, possibly because of a read error. This chain joins TRBV7-7 and TRBJ2-1; the match to TRBD2 covers 13 bases. CDR3 length equals 19 residues. From germline, CDR1 is SSHAT and CDR2 FNYEAQ (reference sequence). DNA for the CDR3: TGTGCTAGCAGCCCCCGGTCGGCCGAGGGGACTAGCGGGATGAATGAGCAGTTCTTC. Its protein product is CASSPRSAEGTSGMNEQFF.

The J gene is TRBJ2-1, the V gene TRBV29-1; TRBD1 is a possible D gene (5 bases). This CDR3 contains 12 residues. CDR1 and CDR2 from the germline V gene are SQVTM and ANQGSEA. V was clipped by 5 bases and J by 7 bases, with 12 bases between them. In DNA form, the CDR3 reads TGCAGCGTTAAGGGGCCAGGAAATGAGCAGTTCTTC. This encodes CSVKGPGNEQFF.

The rearrangement joins TRBV10-2 to TRBJ1-1; TRBD1 matches at 12 bases. The CDR3 runs to 16 residues. Germline lookup yields CDR1 WSHSY and CDR2 SAAADI. V shed 1 base, J shed 1 base, and the junction held 1 base outside the gene matches. The chain's CDR3 is CASSEWDRGPNTEAFF. The CDR3 DNA sequence: TGCGCCAGCAGTGAGTGGGACAGGGGGCCGAACACTGAAGCTTTCTTT.